This is a list of T cell receptor beta chains from one sample in a study of beta chain features in type 1 diabetes. This table comes from immunoSEQ multiplex PCR, and its TCRdb copy is limited to in-frame clones, with some not included. The data contain around 140,000 clones, 7.5% to 9.5% of them singletons. The sample consisted of central memory CD4+ T cells from blood. The receptor source for this set is a young man with type 1 diabetes. The CDR3 runs from the conserved cysteine through the conserved F or W. The D gene is left open where the match is weak. For some rows the clone size is stated as once, few or many, or as a class when expanded; others skip it.

clone size	V gene	D gene	J gene	CDR3 protein	CDR3 DNA
few	TRBV7-9	.	TRBJ1-6	CASSYREGAYNSPLHF	TGTGCCAGCAGTTATCGGGAAGGCGCCTATAATTCACCCCTCCACTTT
.	TRBV5-1	TRBD1	TRBJ2-7	CASSLASQGGYEQYF	TGCGCCAGCAGCTTGGCGTCACAGGGGGGCTACGAGCAGTACTTC
few	TRBV7-9	.	TRBJ2-2	CASSFVSVNTGELFF	TGTGCCAGCAGCTTCGTTAGCGTGAACACCGGGGAGCTGTTTTTT
few	TRBV19	.	TRBJ2-7	CASSITGSYEQYF	TGTGCCAGTAGTATTACGGGTTCCTACGAGCAGTACTTC
.	TRBV28	.	TRBJ2-1	CASSLGGGTLVEQFF	TGTGCCAGCAGTTTAGGTGGGGGCACGTTGGTTGAGCAGTTCTTC
few	TRBV5-1	.	TRBJ2-3	CASSGESRRDTQYF	TGCGCCAGCAGCGGGGAGTCGCGAAGGGATACGCAGTATTTT
.	TRBV6-5	TRBD1	TRBJ1-4	CASSPRTGGFEKLFF	TGTGCCAGCAGTCCCCGCACAGGGGGTTTTGAAAAACTGTTTTTT
.	TRBV30	.	TRBJ1-2	CAWSVQTGPYTF	TGTGCCTGGAGTGTACAGACAGGACCCTACACCTTC
.	TRBV7-9	TRBD2	TRBJ2-1	CASSFLGGASEQFF	TGTGCCAGCAGCTTCCTCGGGGGGGCCTCTGAGCAGTTCTTC
many	TRBV5-8	.	TRBJ2-3	CASSSNWDTQYF	TGTGCCAGCAGCTCGAACTGGGATACGCAGTATTTT
few	TRBV5-1	TRBD1	TRBJ2-7	CASSLSLGQGAYSEQYF	TGCGCCAGCAGCCTCAGCCTCGGACAGGGGGCTTACTCCGAGCAGTACTTC
.	TRBV7-2	TRBD1	TRBJ2-3	CASSLGQGAGIGDTQYF	TGTGCCAGCAGCTTAGGACAGGGGGCGGGTATAGGAGATACGCAGTATTTT
.	TRBV5-6	.	TRBJ2-7	CASSMGLLGEQYF	TGTGCCAGCAGCATGGGATTACTCGGCGAGCAGTACTTC
few	TRBV7-6	TRBD2	TRBJ2-5	CASSLGAGRQETQYF	TGTGCCAGCAGCTTAGGAGCGGGGAGGCAAGAGACCCAGTACTTC
few	TRBV18	.	TRBJ1-2	CASSPKGKDGYTF	TGTGCCAGCTCACCAAAGGGGAAGGATGGCTACACCTTC
few	TRBV29-1	.	TRBJ1-3	CSVAREGSSGNTIYF	TGCAGCGTTGCCAGGGAGGGGTCCTCTGGAAACACCATATATTTT
.	TRBV5-1	TRBD2	TRBJ2-6	CASSLDRGGTANVLTF	TGCGCCAGCAGCTTGGATCGGGGGGGGACGGCCAACGTCCTGACTTTC
.	TRBV11-2	.	TRBJ2-5	CASSQQETQYF	TGTGCCAGCAGCCAGCAAGAGACCCAGTACTTC
few	TRBV30	.	TRBJ1-2	CAWSSEIRGTSGYTF	TGTGCCTGGAGTTCCGAGATCAGGGGCACGAGTGGCTACACCTTC
few	TRBV5-1	.	TRBJ1-2	CASSLEPGVGYGYTF	TGCGCCAGCAGCTTAGAGCCGGGGGTAGGCTATGGCTACACCTTC